Sequencing of this T cell receptor beta chain was carried out in a study of blood T cells in healthy people across ages. Study-wide background: Template switching captured about one barcoded beta molecule per two T cells.

A word on this clonotype: Its antigen is unknown.

CDR1 and CDR2 (germline): SGDLS, YYNGEE. V lost 3 bases and J 5 bases, leaving 20 bases between the germline ends. CDR3 length: 16 amino acids. Findings of the study overall: Whereas aged donors had fewer naive CD4+ cells, long-lived donors had more of them and higher diversity.

Individuals who donated were healthy Caucasians from Russia aged 6 to 90. It was with a sample-barcoded 5' primer and a J-beta primer mix that a second PCR of roughly 7 to 11 cycles was run. TCRdb used MiXCR to reprocess the 5' RACE reads, holding one entry per CDR3 protein. The table records 1.5 million to 2 million distinct CDR3 sequences, roughly a third of them present only once. The chain recombines TRBV9 with TRBJ1-1, with D possibly TRBD1 on 6 matching bases. The sequenced sample was blood. This TCR derives from a woman in her 30s in good health. CDR3 in DNA: TGTGCCAGCAGCGCCCGGACACAGGGTGTCGGAACTGAAGCTTTCTTT. As protein: CASSARTQGVGTEAFF.